A selection of T cell receptor beta chains follows, all from one sample in a study of cytomegalovirus exposure and HLA in healthy donors. This table comes from immunoSEQ multiplex PCR, and its TCRdb copy is limited to in-frame clones, with some not included. This sample has more than 85,000 clones, with 69% found just once. Material: PBMCs. These receptors originate from a female donor in good health and CMV-seronegative. The CDR3 runs from the conserved cysteine through the conserved F or W. Each record gives: clone size, V gene, J gene, D gene, CDR3 DNA, CDR3 protein. The D gene is left open where the match is weak. Size values are once, few and many counts, or a class for expanded clones, and some rows have none.

clone size: .
V gene: TRBV27
J gene: TRBJ2-7
D gene: .
CDR3 DNA: TGTGCCAGCAGTTTAAAGGCGCGGGGGCGGGAGAGATCCTACGAGCAGTACTTC
CDR3 protein: CASSLKARGRERSYEQYF

clone size: .
V gene: TRBV30
J gene: TRBJ2-2
D gene: .
CDR3 DNA: TGTGCCTGGAATGGCGGGACGATACACACCGGGGAGCTGTTTTTT
CDR3 protein: CAWNGGTIHTGELFF

clone size: .
V gene: TRBV30
J gene: TRBJ2-2
D gene: .
CDR3 DNA: TGTGCCTGGAGGGGCAGGGGAGGGTCCGGGGAGCTGTTTTTT
CDR3 protein: CAWRGRGGSGELFF

clone size: .
V gene: TRBV2
J gene: TRBJ1-1
D gene: TRBD1
CDR3 DNA: TGTGCCAGCTCGCAACAGCCGGGACAGGGTGGAGCTTTCTTT
CDR3 protein: CASSQQPGQGGAFF

clone size: .
V gene: TRBV30
J gene: TRBJ2-1
D gene: TRBD2
CDR3 DNA: TGTGCCTGGAGTACTAGCGGGAGGGCCGGAAATGAGCAGTTCTTC
CDR3 protein: CAWSTSGRAGNEQFF

clone size: .
V gene: TRBV5-8
J gene: TRBJ2-2
D gene: .
CDR3 DNA: TGTGCCAGCAGCCTCAACTGGAGCGGGGAGCTGTTTTTT
CDR3 protein: CASSLNWSGELFF

clone size: once
V gene: TRBV12-5
J gene: TRBJ1-1
D gene: TRBD1
CDR3 DNA: TGTGCTAGTGGTTTGGTACGGGACAGGGGGTCGTGGACTGAAGCTTTCTTT
CDR3 protein: CASGLVRDRGSWTEAFF

clone size: few
V gene: TRBV30
J gene: TRBJ1-2
D gene: .
CDR3 DNA: TGTGCCTGGAGTGTCAATCAGGGAGGCGGCTACACCTTC
CDR3 protein: CAWSVNQGGGYTF

clone size: .
V gene: TRBV9
J gene: TRBJ2-3
D gene: .
CDR3 DNA: TGTGCCAGCAGCGTCGGAGGGAGCACAGATACGCAGTATTTT
CDR3 protein: CASSVGGSTDTQYF

clone size: .
V gene: TRBV9
J gene: TRBJ2-1
D gene: .
CDR3 DNA: TGTGCCAGCAGCGTAGAGTTTGGCGGGGCCCAGCAGTTCTTC
CDR3 protein: CASSVEFGGAQQFF

clone size: .
V gene: TRBV2
J gene: TRBJ2-5
D gene: TRBD1
CDR3 DNA: TGTGCCACCGAGGGACAGGGGAGGAAGACCCAGTACTTC
CDR3 protein: CATEGQGRKTQYF

clone size: .
V gene: TRBV25-1
J gene: TRBJ1-1
D gene: TRBD1
CDR3 DNA: TGTGCCAGCAGTGGCGGGACAGGGGTGAACACTGAAGCTTTCTTT
CDR3 protein: CASSGGTGVNTEAFF

clone size: .
V gene: TRBV5-4
J gene: TRBJ1-3
D gene: .
CDR3 DNA: TGTGCCAGCAGCTCCGGGAACACCATATATTTT
CDR3 protein: CASSSGNTIYF

clone size: few
V gene: TRBV7-9
J gene: TRBJ1-5
D gene: TRBD1
CDR3 DNA: TGTGCCAGCAGCTCAGCCGGGACAGGGAAAGCAGGCAATCAGCCCCAGCATTTT
CDR3 protein: CASSSAGTGKAGNQPQHF

clone size: few
V gene: TRBV5-4
J gene: TRBJ2-5
D gene: .
CDR3 DNA: TGTGCCAGCAGCTTGGCAGGTAGCGGAGAGACCCAGTACTTC
CDR3 protein: CASSLAGSGETQYF

clone size: few
V gene: TRBV10-3
J gene: TRBJ1-1
D gene: .
CDR3 DNA: TGTGCCATCAGTGAGTCCAGGTCGAACACTGAAGCTTTCTTT
CDR3 protein: CAISESRSNTEAFF

clone size: .
V gene: TRBV7-9
J gene: TRBJ2-7
D gene: TRBD2
CDR3 DNA: TGTGCCAGCAGCGACCGGGACTATACGTCCGAGCAGTACTTC
CDR3 protein: CASSDRDYTSEQYF

clone size: .
V gene: TRBV28
J gene: TRBJ2-6
D gene: .
CDR3 DNA: TGTGCCAGCAGTCAACCCGGCTCTGGGGCCAACGTCCTGACTTTC
CDR3 protein: CASSQPGSGANVLTF

clone size: .
V gene: TRBV5-1
J gene: TRBJ2-2
D gene: .
CDR3 DNA: TGCGCCAGCGAAACAGGGCTAAATTCCGGGGAGCTGTTTTTT
CDR3 protein: CASETGLNSGELFF

clone size: .
V gene: TRBV7-6
J gene: TRBJ2-1
D gene: .
CDR3 DNA: TGTGCCAGCAGCTTCGTCAGCGGAAGCTCCTACAATGAGCAGTTCTTC
CDR3 protein: CASSFVSGSSYNEQFF

clone size: .
V gene: TRBV28
J gene: TRBJ2-3
D gene: TRBD1
CDR3 DNA: TGTGCCAGCAGATGGGACAGGGAGTACACAGATACGCAGTATTTT
CDR3 protein: CASRWDREYTDTQYF

clone size: once
V gene: TRBV18
J gene: TRBJ2-6
D gene: .
CDR3 DNA: TGTGCCAGCTCACCATTAGTCACTGGGGCCAACGTCCTGACTTTC
CDR3 protein: CASSPLVTGANVLTF

clone size: .
V gene: TRBV6-1
J gene: TRBJ1-5
D gene: TRBD1
CDR3 DNA: TGTGCCAGCATGCAAGGGGGCCCTAATCAGCCCCAGCATTTT
CDR3 protein: CASMQGGPNQPQHF

clone size: .
V gene: TRBV18
J gene: TRBJ1-5
D gene: .
CDR3 DNA: TGTGCCAGCTCATCCGATTGGGACACTCATCAGCCCCAGCATTTT
CDR3 protein: CASSSDWDTHQPQHF

clone size: .
V gene: TRBV28
J gene: TRBJ1-4
D gene: .
CDR3 DNA: TGTGCCAGCAGTCCCCGGGAGGTCTTGGAAAAACTGTTTTTT
CDR3 protein: CASSPREVLEKLFF

clone size: .
V gene: TRBV7-8
J gene: TRBJ1-5
D gene: TRBD1
CDR3 DNA: TGTGCCAGCAGCTTAAACGGACAGGGAACCAATCAGCCCCAGCATTTT
CDR3 protein: CASSLNGQGTNQPQHF

clone size: .
V gene: TRBV4-1
J gene: TRBJ1-4
D gene: .
CDR3 DNA: TGCGCCAGCAGCCCCCTAGGGAGGTTAACTAATGAAAAACTGTTTTTT
CDR3 protein: CASSPLGRLTNEKLFF

clone size: .
V gene: TRBV19
J gene: TRBJ1-6
D gene: .
CDR3 DNA: TGTGCCAGTAGTATAGCTCGGGGTGAGAGCTCCTATAATTCACCCCTCCACTTT
CDR3 protein: CASSIARGESSYNSPLHF

clone size: .
V gene: TRBV19
J gene: TRBJ1-5
D gene: .
CDR3 DNA: TGTGCCAGTAGTGCAGCAGAAGGGGCGAGACGTCAGCCCCAGCATTTT
CDR3 protein: CASSAAEGARRQPQHF

clone size: .
V gene: TRBV30
J gene: TRBJ2-2
D gene: .
CDR3 DNA: TGTGCCTGGGAGAGCTCGGGACTGACCGGGGAGCTGTTTTTT
CDR3 protein: CAWESSGLTGELFF

clone size: .
V gene: TRBV7-7
J gene: TRBJ1-1
D gene: .
CDR3 DNA: TGTGCTCGAGCGGCCATGAACACTGAAGCTTTCTTT
CDR3 protein: CARAAMNTEAFF

clone size: .
V gene: TRBV5-4
J gene: TRBJ1-2
D gene: TRBD1
CDR3 DNA: TGTGCCAGCAGCTTTAGACAGGGAATCTATGGCTACACCTTC
CDR3 protein: CASSFRQGIYGYTF

clone size: .
V gene: TRBV7-7
J gene: TRBJ2-5
D gene: .
CDR3 DNA: TGTGCTAGCAGCTCGACAGAACAAGAGACCCAGTACTTC
CDR3 protein: CASSSTEQETQYF

clone size: once
V gene: TRBV4-2
J gene: TRBJ2-3
D gene: TRBD1
CDR3 DNA: TGTGCCAGCAGCCAGAGGGACAGCCCCACCACAGATACGCAGTATTTT
CDR3 protein: CASSQRDSPTTDTQYF

clone size: .
V gene: TRBV7-8
J gene: TRBJ2-7
D gene: .
CDR3 DNA: TGTGCCAGCAGCACTAGGACGGGCCTAGGCGAGCAGTACTTC
CDR3 protein: CASSTRTGLGEQYF

clone size: .
V gene: TRBV5-1
J gene: TRBJ2-5
D gene: TRBD1
CDR3 DNA: TGCGCCAGCTTTACAGGGGGCCAAGAGACCCAGTACTTC
CDR3 protein: CASFTGGQETQYF

clone size: .
V gene: TRBV29-1
J gene: TRBJ1-3
D gene: .
CDR3 DNA: TGCAGCGTTGAAGATCTCGGGGGGGCTGGAAACACCATATATTTT
CDR3 protein: CSVEDLGGAGNTIYF

clone size: .
V gene: TRBV19
J gene: TRBJ2-1
D gene: .
CDR3 DNA: TGTGCCAGTGACCGACCAGGTGAGCAGTTCTTC
CDR3 protein: CASDRPGEQFF

clone size: .
V gene: TRBV7-9
J gene: TRBJ2-7
D gene: .
CDR3 DNA: TGTGCCAGCAGCACGACTAAGAGCTCCTACGAGCAGTACTTC
CDR3 protein: CASSTTKSSYEQYF

clone size: .
V gene: TRBV4-3
J gene: TRBJ1-2
D gene: .
CDR3 DNA: TGCGCCAGCAGCCGTCGGGGACACGCAAACTATGGCTACACCTTC
CDR3 protein: CASSRRGHANYGYTF

clone size: .
V gene: TRBV19
J gene: TRBJ2-7
D gene: .
CDR3 DNA: TGTGCCAGTAGTATAGCGCCTACCCCATACGAGCAGTACTTC
CDR3 protein: CASSIAPTPYEQYF

clone size: .
V gene: TRBV19
J gene: TRBJ1-1
D gene: TRBD1
CDR3 DNA: TGTGCCAGTAGTCCAAGGGACAGTAGCTTTGAAGCTTTCTTT
CDR3 protein: CASSPRDSSFEAFF

clone size: .
V gene: TRBV11-2
J gene: TRBJ2-3
D gene: .
CDR3 DNA: TGTGCCACCAATCACGGGAGCAGTGGGACAGATACGCAGTATTTT
CDR3 protein: CATNHGSSGTDTQYF

clone size: .
V gene: TRBV4-3
J gene: TRBJ2-4
D gene: .
CDR3 DNA: TGCGCCAGCAGCCAAGGAGGAGGCACCCGAGCCAAAAACATTCAGTACTTC
CDR3 protein: CASSQGGGTRAKNIQYF

clone size: .
V gene: TRBV5-1
J gene: TRBJ2-1
D gene: TRBD1
CDR3 DNA: TGCGCCAGCAGCCGAGGACAGGGGGTGAATGAGCAGTTCTTC
CDR3 protein: CASSRGQGVNEQFF

clone size: .
V gene: TRBV19
J gene: TRBJ2-1
D gene: .
CDR3 DNA: TGTGCCAGTAGAAGGATCCGGGTCGAACGGAATGAGCAGTTCTTC
CDR3 protein: CASRRIRVERNEQFF

clone size: few
V gene: TRBV6-6
J gene: TRBJ2-5
D gene: TRBD2
CDR3 DNA: TGTGCCAGCAGCCTCAATTTAGCGGGAGGGGAGACCCAGTACTTC
CDR3 protein: CASSLNLAGGETQYF

clone size: .
V gene: TRBV18
J gene: TRBJ1-2
D gene: TRBD1
CDR3 DNA: TGTGCCAGCTCAGCGACCGGGACAGGGCAAGGCTACACCTTC
CDR3 protein: CASSATGTGQGYTF

clone size: .
V gene: TRBV5-1
J gene: TRBJ2-1
D gene: TRBD2
CDR3 DNA: TGCGCCAGCAGCGAAGCGGGAGTTAGTTACAATGAGCAGTTCTTC
CDR3 protein: CASSEAGVSYNEQFF

clone size: .
V gene: TRBV10-1
J gene: TRBJ2-7
D gene: TRBD2
CDR3 DNA: TGCGCCAGCAGTGAGAGAACCGGGACTAGGCCCTACGAGCAGTACTTC
CDR3 protein: CASSERTGTRPYEQYF

clone size: once
V gene: TRBV20-1
J gene: TRBJ2-1
D gene: TRBD1
CDR3 DNA: TGCAGTGCTAACAGGGGTGGAGGGCAGTTCTTC
CDR3 protein: CSANRGGGQFF

clone size: .
V gene: TRBV27
J gene: TRBJ1-1
D gene: .
CDR3 DNA: TGTGCCAGCAGTGCCACCAGGGTTGTAGGGAACACTGAAGCTTTCTTT
CDR3 protein: CASSATRVVGNTEAFF

clone size: .
V gene: TRBV9
J gene: TRBJ2-3
D gene: TRBD2
CDR3 DNA: TGTGCCAGCAGCACCCTAGCGGGGGCCGGCACAGATACGCAGTATTTT
CDR3 protein: CASSTLAGAGTDTQYF

clone size: few
V gene: TRBV9
J gene: TRBJ2-7
D gene: TRBD2
CDR3 DNA: TGTGCCAGCAGCCCTGGGGGGGGATTTGCCTACGAGCAGTACTTC
CDR3 protein: CASSPGGGFAYEQYF